Each of the 11 T cell receptor beta chains below was sequenced from the same sample in a study of T cell changes during pregnancy in multiple sclerosis. Sequenced by immunoSEQ multiplex PCR; TCRdb stores in-frame clones only, minus some. The sample contains 60,000 to 75,000 clones, about nine tenths of which appear only once. Material: peripheral blood, obtained in the second trimester of pregnancy. The receptors stem from a female donor with multiple sclerosis, enrolled in a pregnancy study.

The V gene is TRBV18, the J gene TRBJ2-7; 9 positions match TRBD1. V lost 3 bases, J lost 3 bases, and 3 bases stayed unmatched. The CDR3 runs to 14 residues. Germline V lookup: CDR1 KGHSH, CDR2 LQKENI. The CDR3 loop is CASSPMTGGYEQYF. Here the CDR3 DNA reads TGTGCCAGCTCACCGATGACAGGGGGCTACGAGCAGTACTTC.

The rearrangement joins TRBV19 to TRBJ2-1; 7 bases line up with TRBD2. The CDR3 consists of 16 residues. V shed 2 bases and J 4 bases; nucleotides not matched to a gene: 8. Germline V gene sequence: CDR1 LNHDA, CDR2 SQIVND (reference sequence). The DNA for the CDR3 is TGTGCCAGTAGTATATCCGGGACTACCTTTTACAATGAGCAGTTCTTC. Its translation: CASSISGTTFYNEQFF.

The chain couples TRBV5-1 to TRBJ2-3, with a weak D call TRBD2 (6 bases). Germline V gives CDR1 SGHRS, CDR2 YFSETQ. The CDR3 runs to 16 residues. V lost 4 bases, J lost 4 bases, and 19 bases lay in between. This chain's CDR3 is CASSRDPGTGADTQYF. CDR3 in DNA: TGCGCCAGCAGCCGTGACCCAGGAACGGGGGCAGATACGCAGTATTTT.

J is TRBJ2-7 and V is TRBV13, with D possibly being TRBD1 (6 bases). CDR1 is PRHDT and CDR2 is FYEKMQ in the germline V gene (reference sequence). There are 13 residues in the CDR3. V gave up 5 bases and J gave up 4 bases, with 12 bases separating them. The CDR3 spells CASSTGTHYEQYF. In DNA form, the CDR3 reads TGTGCCAGCAGCACCGGGACACATTACGAGCAGTACTTC.

This clone occurred a few times. V is TRBV15 and J is TRBJ2-1, with D tentatively TRBD2 (7 bases). From germline, CDR1 is LNHNV and CDR2 YYDKDF (reference sequence). Trimming took off 5 bases at V and 9 bases at J, with 11 bases between the two ends. The length of the CDR3 is 12 residues. CDR3: CATSGGGGEQFF. DNA of the CDR3: TGTGCCACCAGCGGGGGAGGGGGTGAGCAGTTCTTC.

This clone is a singleton in its sample. This rearrangement joins TRBV7-9 to TRBJ1-4; 8 bases are a match to TRBD1. Germline CDR1 and CDR2: SEHNR and FQNEAQ (reference sequence). V shed 3 bases and J 5 bases; nucleotides not matched to a gene: 2. This CDR3 has 14 residues. The CDR3, as DNA: TGTGCCAGCAGCTTGGGACAGGCGAATGAAAAACTGTTTTTT. As protein: CASSLGQANEKLFF.

The chain has TRBV5-4 and TRBJ1-4; 8 bases match TRBD1. This CDR3 contains 13 residues. V gave up 4 bases and J gave up 8 bases; unmatched junction bases: 4. CDR1 is SGHNT, CDR2 YYREEE, per germline (reference sequence). In DNA form, the CDR3 reads TGTGCCAGCAGCCAGGACAGGGCCGAAAAACTGTTTTTT. Amino acids: CASSQDRAEKLFF.

The gene calls are TRBV7-2 and TRBJ2-3; 15 nucleotides match TRBD2. The CDR3 loop spans 15 amino acids. Trimming at V came to 1 base and at J to 8 bases, leaving 1 base not matched to a gene. Germline assignment: CDR1 SGHTA and CDR2 FQGNSA. In DNA, the CDR3 is TGTGCCAGCAGCTTAGGGACTAGCGGGGGGGGTACGCAGTATTTT. Protein: CASSLGTSGGGTQYF.

The chain couples TRBV5-6 to TRBJ2-1; 9 nucleotides agree with TRBD2. Germline CDR1 is SGHDT and CDR2 is YYEEEE. Trimming cost V 2 bases and J 4 bases; bases outside gene matches: 7. The length of the CDR3 is 16 residues. The CDR3 reads CASSLAGGPLYNEQFF. For the CDR3, the DNA is TGTGCCAGCAGCTTAGCGGGAGGACCCCTATACAATGAGCAGTTCTTC.

This clone came up once. The CDR3 bases are TGTGCCAGCCATTCCGCAGTGAACACCGGGGAGCTGTTTTTT. The encoded protein is CASHSAVNTGELFF. This chain connects TRBV5-6 to TRBJ2-2; D gene ambiguous. The V end was cut by 7 bases, the J end by 1 base, with 11 bases between. The CDR3 sequence is 14 residues long. The V gene's germline CDR1 is SGHDT and CDR2 YYEEEE.

This chain joins TRBV5-1 and TRBJ2-5; TRBD2 matches 7 bases. Gene TRBJ2-7 matches the end of the DNA better, so the J call may be wrong. The CDR3 has 13 residues. Germline V gene sequence: CDR1 SGHRS, CDR2 YFSETQ. DNA of the CDR3: TGCGCCAGCAGCATGGGCGGGGGCTACGAGCAGTACTTC. It codes for CASSMGGGYEQYF.